The rows below give T cell receptor beta chains drawn from one sample of a study of spatial heterogeneity in lung cancer. TCRdb independently ran MiXCR on the 5' RACE reads; one entry per CDR3 protein. Among approximately 92,000 distinct CDR3 sequences listed, approximately 12% were seen once. Here the sequenced sample was PBMCs, taken at surgery. The receptors come from a male donor with early-stage non-small cell lung cancer. The CDR3 runs from the conserved cysteine through the conserved F or W. Each record gives: D gene, V gene, J gene, clone size, CDR3 DNA, CDR3 protein. The D gene is left open where the match is weak. Clone size, where shown, is once, few, many, or a class for clones that have expanded.

D: -
V: TRBV7-2
J: TRBJ2-3
size: -
DNA: TGTGCCAGCAGCAGGACCACAGATACGCAGTATTTT
CDR3: CASSRTTDTQYF

D: TRBD2
V: TRBV7-9
J: TRBJ2-1
size: large
DNA: TGTGCCAGCGCCGCGGCTAGCGGGGGCAATGAGCAGTTCTTC
CDR3: CASAAASGGNEQFF

D: TRBD1
V: TRBV5-1
J: TRBJ2-7
size: -
DNA: TGCGCCAGCAGCTGGGGGACAGGGTTGGACGAGCAGTACTTC
CDR3: CASSWGTGLDEQYF

D: -
V: TRBV29-1
J: TRBJ2-2
size: -
DNA: TGCAGCGTTGGTCTCCAGGCGTACACCGGGGAGCTGTTTTTT
CDR3: CSVGLQAYTGELFF

D: TRBD1
V: TRBV6-2/TRBV6-3
J: TRBJ2-7
size: many
DNA: TGTGCCAGCAGTACGGACAGGGGGCTTTCCTACGAGCAGTACTTC
CDR3: CASSTDRGLSYEQYF

D: TRBD1
V: TRBV27
J: TRBJ1-2
size: -
DNA: TGTGCCAGCAGTGAGCACAGGGGAGTGGGCTATGGCTACACCTTC
CDR3: CASSEHRGVGYGYTF

D: -
V: TRBV28
J: TRBJ2-3
size: few
DNA: TGTGCCAGCAGTCAGGCACTCACAGATACGCAGTATTTT
CDR3: CASSQALTDTQYF

D: -
V: TRBV28
J: TRBJ1-2
size: -
DNA: TGTGCCAGCAGTACCATTAGCGGGGAGGACTATGGCTACACCTTC
CDR3: CASSTISGEDYGYTF

D: -
V: TRBV12-3/TRBV12-4
J: TRBJ2-7
size: few
DNA: TGTGCCAGCAGTTTTACGGACAGACCCTACGAGCAGTACTTC
CDR3: CASSFTDRPYEQYF

D: -
V: TRBV14
J: TRBJ2-5
size: few
DNA: TGTGCCAGCAGCCAACACGGGGGAGTAGAGACCCAGTACTTC
CDR3: CASSQHGGVETQYF

D: -
V: TRBV13
J: TRBJ1-2
size: -
DNA: TGTGCCAGCAGTTCCCTCCTGGCAGACTTCTATGGCTACACCTTC
CDR3: CASSSLLADFYGYTF

D: -
V: TRBV28
J: TRBJ2-5
size: many
DNA: TGTGCCAGCAGTCCGAGTTGGAATCTGGGTGAGACCCAGTACTTC
CDR3: CASSPSWNLGETQYF

D: -
V: TRBV18
J: TRBJ1-6
size: few
DNA: TGTGCCAGCTCACCACCGATGGCAGCGAATCCACCCCTCCACTTT
CDR3: CASSPPMAANPPLHF

D: TRBD1
V: TRBV7-2
J: TRBJ1-3
size: -
DNA: TGTGCCAGCAGCTTAATCTCGACAGGGTACTCTGGAAACACCATATATTTT
CDR3: CASSLISTGYSGNTIYF

D: TRBD2
V: TRBV5-1
J: TRBJ2-7
size: -
DNA: TGCGCCAGCAGCTTGGGCGTCGGAAGCGGGGGTTACGAGGAGCAGTACTTC
CDR3: CASSLGVGSGGYEEQYF

D: TRBD2
V: TRBV14
J: TRBJ2-1
size: many
DNA: TGTGCCAGCAGCCACCGATCTAGCGGTCATGAGCAGTTCTTC
CDR3: CASSHRSSGHEQFF

D: -
V: TRBV19
J: TRBJ1-5
size: -
DNA: TGTGCCAGTAGTACAAACAGCGGACCCCAGCATTTT
CDR3: CASSTNSGPQHF

D: TRBD2
V: TRBV20-1
J: TRBJ2-3
size: few
DNA: TGCAGTGCTAGGGGACTAGCGGGAGGGACAGATACGCAGTATTTT
CDR3: CSARGLAGGTDTQYF

D: -
V: TRBV6-6
J: TRBJ2-7
size: many
DNA: TGTGCCAGCAGCCTCCTCGCCTACGAGCAGTACTTC
CDR3: CASSLLAYEQYF

D: -
V: TRBV12-3/TRBV12-4
J: TRBJ1-6
size: -
DNA: TGTGCCAGCAGGCCGGGACACGTTAATTCACCCCTCCACTTT
CDR3: CASRPGHVNSPLHF

D: -
V: TRBV6-1
J: TRBJ2-1
size: few
DNA: TGTGCCAGCAGGCAGGCGAATTTTAATGAGCAGTTCTTC
CDR3: CASRQANFNEQFF

D: TRBD1
V: TRBV29-1
J: TRBJ2-5
size: -
DNA: TGCAGCGCTACGGGACAGGGAGGAGAGACCCAGTACTTC
CDR3: CSATGQGGETQYF

D: TRBD1
V: TRBV12-3/TRBV12-4
J: TRBJ2-3
size: -
DNA: TGTGCCAGCAGTATGCGGACAGGGTGGTACGATACGCAGTATTTT
CDR3: CASSMRTGWYDTQYF

D: -
V: TRBV7-9
J: TRBJ2-7
size: many
DNA: TGTGCCAGCAGTTATACATGGTCCGAGCAGTACTTC
CDR3: CASSYTWSEQYF

D: -
V: TRBV4-2
J: TRBJ2-3
size: -
DNA: TGTGCCAGCAGCCAGTCTTCGGCAGATACGCAGTATTTT
CDR3: CASSQSSADTQYF

D: -
V: TRBV4-2
J: TRBJ2-7
size: -
DNA: TGTGCCAGCAGCCAAGGGTTTTCGGATTACGAGCAGTACTTC
CDR3: CASSQGFSDYEQYF

D: -
V: TRBV7-2
J: TRBJ2-5
size: few
DNA: TGTGCCAGCAGCTTATGGGGGGGCCGAGAGACCCAGTACTTC
CDR3: CASSLWGGRETQYF

D: -
V: TRBV4-3
J: TRBJ2-7
size: many
DNA: TGCGCCAGCAGCCAAGATCTCCAGGGGCAAGAGCAGTACTTC
CDR3: CASSQDLQGQEQYF

D: -
V: TRBV29-1
J: TRBJ2-7
size: many
DNA: -
CDR3: CSVAHGTSGRAPEF

D: -
V: TRBV28
J: TRBJ2-5
size: -
DNA: TGTGCCAGCAGTTCCTCTGGTAGCGAAGAGACCCAGTACTTC
CDR3: CASSSSGSEETQYF

D: TRBD1
V: TRBV24-1
J: TRBJ2-3
size: many
DNA: TGTGCCACCAGTGATCTCATTACTAACACCGGGACAGGGTCCACAGATACGCAGTATTTT
CDR3: CATSDLITNTGTGSTDTQYF

D: TRBD1
V: TRBV30
J: TRBJ2-2
size: -
DNA: TGTGCCTCAGACAGGGGGCTCAGCGGGGAGCTGTTTTTT
CDR3: CASDRGLSGELFF

D: -
V: TRBV6-2/TRBV6-3
J: TRBJ1-1
size: few
DNA: TGTGCCAGCAATCTAATATGGAGCAACACTGAAGCTTTCTTT
CDR3: CASNLIWSNTEAFF

D: -
V: TRBV5-1
J: TRBJ2-2
size: few
DNA: TGCGCCAGCAGCTTCGAGGTCGCGAACACCGGGGAGCTGTTTTTT
CDR3: CASSFEVANTGELFF

D: -
V: TRBV24-1
J: TRBJ2-3
size: few
DNA: TGTGCCACCAGTGTTGTCAGGGGAAGCACAGATACGCAGTATTTT
CDR3: CATSVVRGSTDTQYF

D: -
V: TRBV6-2/TRBV6-3
J: TRBJ1-1
size: many
DNA: TGTGCCAGCAGGCAGGGGTTCACTGAAGCTTTCTTT
CDR3: CASRQGFTEAFF

D: -
V: TRBV11-1
J: TRBJ2-7
size: many
DNA: TGTGCCAGCAGCCAGGACCGACAAGCCTACGAGCAGTACTTC
CDR3: CASSQDRQAYEQYF

D: TRBD2
V: TRBV12-3/TRBV12-4
J: TRBJ2-1
size: few
DNA: TGTGCCAGCAGTTTCCAACTAGCGTCTGGGTACAATGAGCAGTTCTTC
CDR3: CASSFQLASGYNEQFF

D: TRBD1
V: TRBV7-9
J: TRBJ2-3
size: -
DNA: TGTGCCAGCAGCCCGACAGGACAGGGCTTCCGAGATACGCAGTATTTT
CDR3: CASSPTGQGFRDTQYF

D: -
V: TRBV7-9
J: TRBJ2-6
size: -
DNA: TGTGCCAGCAGCTTAGTAGGCGGGGCCAACGTCCTGACTTTC
CDR3: CASSLVGGANVLTF

D: -
V: TRBV6-6
J: TRBJ2-1
size: few
DNA: TGTGCCAGCAGTTACTCGACGCCGTCTGCCTACAATGAGCAGTTCTTC
CDR3: CASSYSTPSAYNEQFF

D: TRBD1
V: TRBV7-7
J: TRBJ2-5
size: -
DNA: TGTGCTAGCAGCCTGACAGGGGACCAAGAGACCCAGTACTTC
CDR3: CASSLTGDQETQYF

D: TRBD1
V: TRBV28
J: TRBJ1-5
size: -
DNA: TGTGCCAGCAGTTTGGAAAAGACAGGGTACAGCAATCAGCCCCAGCATTTT
CDR3: CASSLEKTGYSNQPQHF

D: TRBD1
V: TRBV28
J: TRBJ2-5
size: many
DNA: TGTGCCAGCAGGTCCGGGACAGCCCAAGAGACCCAGTACTTC
CDR3: CASRSGTAQETQYF

D: -
V: TRBV6-2/TRBV6-3
J: TRBJ2-1
size: -
DNA: TGTGCCAGCAGTTACCGATACAATGAGCAGTTCTTC
CDR3: CASSYRYNEQFF

D: TRBD2
V: TRBV20-1
J: TRBJ2-3
size: -
DNA: TGCAGTGGGAGAGAACTAGCGGGCACGGATACGCAGTATTTT
CDR3: CSGRELAGTDTQYF

D: -
V: TRBV6-4
J: TRBJ1-5
size: -
DNA: TGTGCCAGCCTCCGGGGGGTCAATCAGCCCCAGCATTTT
CDR3: CASLRGVNQPQHF

D: -
V: TRBV6-2/TRBV6-3
J: TRBJ2-1
size: few
DNA: TGTGCCAGCAGTGGCGGGACAGTAAGAGGCTATGAGCAGTTCTTC
CDR3: CASSGGTVRGYEQFF

D: -
V: TRBV2
J: TRBJ1-3
size: -
DNA: TGTGCCAGCAGTGAAGGCAGGGTTGGAAACACCATATATTTT
CDR3: CASSEGRVGNTIYF

D: TRBD2
V: TRBV28
J: TRBJ2-3
size: few
DNA: TGTGCCAGCACTGTCCGGCGGGGGGGGAATTCAGATACGCAGTATTTT
CDR3: CASTVRRGGNSDTQYF

D: -
V: TRBV11-2
J: TRBJ2-3
size: few
DNA: TGTGCCAGCAGCCCCCCCAGAGCGACGCAGTATTTT
CDR3: CASSPPRATQYF

D: -
V: TRBV7-3
J: TRBJ2-1
size: -
DNA: TGTGCCAGCAGCCCCCAAGGGTTCTCCTACAATGAGCAGTTCTTC
CDR3: CASSPQGFSYNEQFF

D: -
V: TRBV6-2/TRBV6-3
J: TRBJ2-3
size: -
DNA: TGTGCCAGCAGACCGAGCGGCGATACGCAGTATTTT
CDR3: CASRPSGDTQYF

D: -
V: TRBV2
J: TRBJ2-3
size: -
DNA: TGTGCCAGCAGTGAAGTGGGATGGGGGAGGAATACGCAGTATTTT
CDR3: CASSEVGWGRNTQYF